The text below deals with one TCR beta chain. Its cognate antigen is unknown. Regarding time point: pre-sensitization, week 0. The treatment denotes: therapeutic diphenylcyclopropenone sensitization with weekly scalp DPC. The data derive from a study of human T cells and chemical hapten exposure. Study context: Doses of diphenylcyclopropenone went to the patients' scalps weekly throughout the roughly 24-week study. Study-wide results and caveats: In the PT1 data, expanded TCR counts showed a positive correlation with patch test score. High-frequency TCRs, those above 1 in 1000, stayed the same after DPC sensitization.

Per the study methods: Per sample, the median was about 88,000 TCRs, with values from around 25,000 to 690,000. TCRdb re-called the RACE reads with MiXCR, one entry per CDR3 protein. The V and J calls follow TCRdb's processing rather than the paper's. The sample includes some 90,000 distinct CDR3 sequences, over 6.5% of them seen just once. Trimming took 6 bases from V and 5 from J, leaving 13 bases between them. Per germline, CDR1 SGHVS and CDR2 FNYEAQ. The CDR3 runs to 13 residues. This material consisted of whole blood, taken in connection with sensitization to the hapten diphenylcyclopropenone (DPC). The sequence was obtained from a middle-aged man with alopecia areata. Some clones in this sample may be carry-over from other donors' samples. The genes are TRBV7-6 and TRBJ1-2, with TRBD1 as a possible D gene (6 bases). The DNA of the CDR3 is TGTGCCAGCAGTCGGGACACAGCATATGGCTACACCTTC. Translated, it gives CASSRDTAYGYTF. Full variable domain (missing parts from reference TRBV7-6 and TRBJ1-2): GAGVSQSPRYKVTKRGQDVALRCDPISGHVSLYWYRQALGQGPEFLTYFNYEAQQDKSGLPNDRFSAERPEGSISTLTIQRTEQRDSAMYRCASSRDTAYGYTFGSGTRLTVV.